The source of this T cell receptor (beta chain) is a study of shared clonotypes between healthy human individuals. About this clone: At the DNA level, this CDR3 is encoded by other sequences in the same sample as well.

This table comes from immunoSEQ multiplex PCR, and its TCRdb copy is limited to in-frame clones, with some not included. The sample has 2 million to 2.5 million clones; 90% to 96% are singletons. This clonotype originated in a man aged 18 to 35 in good health. The sequencing sample was made of naive CD4+ T cells sorted from blood. As to subset: CD45RA+ positively selected.

The CDR3 here is CASRGLAGVYEQYF. The CDR3 nucleotides are TGTGCCAGCAGGGGACTAGCGGGAGTCTACGAGCAGTACTTC. This rearrangement joins TRBV6-5 to TRBJ2-7, with TRBD2 matching 14 bases. J gave up 3 bases and V 6 bases, and 1 base lay outside the gene matches. The CDR3 spans 14 residues. Germline V lookup: CDR1 MNHEY, CDR2 SVGAGI.